This T cell receptor beta chain derives from a study of blood T cell repertoires in COVID-19. Assay: immunoSEQ multiplex PCR; the TCRdb copy retains only in-frame clones and omits some. The sample has roughly 62,000 clones; approximately 80% are singletons. Germline loops: CDR1 LGHNT, CDR2 FRNRAP. This CDR3 comprises 13 residues. J gave up 3 bases and V 6 bases, and 2 bases lay outside the gene matches. Seattle patients were enrolled during active infection and followed longitudinally. The sample taken for sequencing was peripheral blood. This sequence originates from a man younger than 45 with COVID-19, enrolled during active disease. The V call is TRBV12-5, the J call TRBJ1-1, with 9 bases lining up with TRBD1. For the CDR3, the DNA is TGTGCTAGTGGCCGGGACAGGGACACTGAAGCTTTCTTT. As protein: CASGRDRDTEAFF.